The present T cell receptor (beta chain) was sequenced within a study of CD8 T cells in ankylosing spondylitis. In regard to this clonotype: Its antigen remains unknown.

Quantitative 5'-RACE with molecular barcodes produced the TCR beta libraries. MiXCR was run by TCRdb on the 5' RACE reads, yielding one entry per CDR3 protein. The sample lists 200,000 to 300,000 distinct CDR3 sequences, 32% occurring once. Study-level results: Disease-linked clones, CD8+, were relatively rare in peripheral blood. What seemed typical of ankylosing spondylitis blood was a TCR beta motif built from several highly homologous variants.

This receptor was obtained from a male donor with ankylosing spondylitis or in good health (not recorded which). Sequences were obtained from blood, either unsorted or a sorted T cell fraction (not recorded which).

The CDR3 sequence: CASSFGGYKEDEQYF. CDR3 nucleotide sequence: TGTGCCAGCAGTTTTGGGGGGTACAAAGAGGACGAGCAGTACTTC. The chain recombines TRBV28 with TRBJ2-7; a possible D gene is TRBD2 (6 bases). CDR3 length equals 15 residues. Trimming took off 3 bases at V and 5 bases at J, with 17 bases between the two ends. Germline V gene data show CDR1 as MDHEN and CDR2 as SYDVKM.